The 18 T cell receptor beta chains given below trace back to one sample, sequenced in a study of cytomegalovirus exposure and HLA in healthy donors (dated by TCRdb to about 2017). The library was produced with the immunoSEQ multiplex PCR assay. The multiplex PCR relied on a mix of 60 forward primers for TCR Vbeta segments and 13 reverse primers for TCR Jbeta segments. This is the immuneACCESS table as TCRdb keeps it, with only in-frame sequences that have V and J called. A part of the clones is gone; compared with another copy, unresolved V genes explain less than half, and the rest is unexplained. The sample contains some 180,000 clones, around 78% of them found a single time. Clones ranked in the top ten supply roughly 2% of the sample. The sequenced sample was PBMCs. Source of these receptors: a man aged 25 to 45 in good health and CMV-seronegative.

About this clone itself: At one end the junction does not follow the germline gene, possibly because of a read error. The chain has TRBV6-5 and TRBJ2-7; D is ambiguous. Germline V gives CDR1 MNHEY, CDR2 SVGAGI. The CDR3 covers 14 residues. CDR3 nucleotides: TGTGTCAGCAGTTACTCGATTGCGGATGTAGAGCAGTACTTC. This codes for CVSSYSIADVEQYF.

This clone has ten or more counts. The chain recombines TRBV4-1 with TRBJ2-2, with D perhaps TRBD1 (6 bases). Trimming cost V 6 bases and J 9 bases, with 14 bases left between them. Germline CDR1 MGHRA, CDR2 YSYEKL. There are 13 residues in the CDR3. CDR3 coding DNA: TGCGCCAGCAGTGACCAGGGGAGCTGGGAGCTGTTTTTT. Residues: CASSDQGSWELFF.

The sample holds one count of this clone. The chain uses TRBV11-3 and TRBJ2-5; 7 bases map to TRBD1. Germline CDR1 is SGHNT and CDR2 is YENEEA. V lost 3 bases and J lost 4; bases outside the gene matches: 2. This CDR3 has 13 amino acids. CDR3 amino acids: CASSFSGGETQYF. DNA of the CDR3: TGTGCCAGCAGCTTCTCAGGGGGAGAGACCCAGTACTTC.

The V and J genes are TRBV5-6 and TRBJ2-1; tentatively, D is TRBD2 (6 bases). The length of the CDR3 is 18 residues. V lost 3 bases, J lost 4 bases, and 23 bases lay in between. Germline CDR1 SGHDT, CDR2 YYEEEE. The CDR3 sequence is CASSSAWTGVVVYNEQFF. DNA of the CDR3: TGTGCCAGCAGCTCAGCGTGGACGGGAGTCGTTGTTTACAATGAGCAGTTCTTC.

Only one count was recorded for this clone. J is TRBJ2-7 and V is TRBV5-6; 8 nucleotides match TRBD1. Germline CDR1 is SGHDT and CDR2 is YYEEEE. The CDR3 length is 13 residues. Trimming at V came to 4 bases and at J to 2 bases, leaving 2 bases not matched to a gene. CDR3 bases: TGTGCCAGCAGCGGACAGGGAGCCTACGAGCAGTACTTC. Amino acids: CASSGQGAYEQYF.

This clone was picked up one time. The chain combines TRBV6-1 with TRBJ1-2; no reliable D call. V was shortened by 10 bases and J by 4 bases, with 10 bases between the two germline ends. The CDR3 spans 11 residues. Germline values: CDR1 MNHNS, CDR2 SASEGT. CDR3 sequence reads: CATRSRYGYTF. The DNA of the CDR3 is TGTGCCACTCGGTCCCGCTATGGCTACACCTTC.

The V and J genes are TRBV23-1 and TRBJ1-5, with D possibly being TRBD1 (6 bases). TRBV23-1 is reported as an ORF; its role is uncertain. This CDR3 contains 14 residues. The V end lost 2 bases, the J end lost 8 bases, and 13 bases lay between the germline ends. The CDR3: CASSQPDRREPQHF. As DNA, the CDR3 is TGCGCCAGCAGTCAACCGGACAGACGGGAGCCCCAGCATTTT.

The chain has TRBV5-4 and TRBJ2-1, with TRBD2 identical over 9 bases. The CDR3 extends over 17 amino acids. With 1 base clipped from V and 7 bases from J, the junction kept 12 bases outside the gene matches. The germline V gene has CDR1 SGHNT and CDR2 YYREEE (reference sequence). CDR3 loop: CASSLRLAGPPGNEQFF. The CDR3 bases are TGTGCCAGCAGCTTGCGCCTAGCGGGGCCCCCGGGGAATGAGCAGTTCTTC.

V gene TRBV5-1 combines with J gene TRBJ2-1, with 13 positions matching TRBD2. The CDR3 totals 16 residues. Germline CDR1 is SGHRS and CDR2 is YFSETQ. The V gene end was trimmed by 2 bases and the J gene end by 8 bases; junction bases not matched to a gene: 7. The CDR3 protein is CASSFRGLAGIDEQFF. CDR3 nucleotide sequence: TGCGCCAGCAGCTTCAGGGGACTAGCGGGAATTGATGAGCAGTTCTTC. Complete variable domain (other parts from reference TRBV5-1 and TRBJ2-1): KAGVTQTPRYLIKTRGQQVTLSCSPISGHRSVSWYQQTPGQGLQFLFEYFSETQRNKGNFPGRFSGRQFSNSRSEMNVSTLELGDSALYLCASSFRGLAGIDEQFFGPGTRLTVL.

The rearrangement links TRBV7-7 to TRBJ2-1; 16 nucleotides agree with TRBD2. Germline trimming cut 4 bases from V and 8 bases from J; bases unmatched to any gene: 5. This CDR3 spans 16 amino acids. Germline CDR1 SSHAT, CDR2 FNYEAQ (reference sequence). The CDR3 region has the DNA TGTGCCAGCAGCTCGGGACTAGCGGGAGGGCCGGATGAGCAGTTCTTC. This gives the protein CASSSGLAGGPDEQFF. The whole variable domain, filled in from reference TRBV7-7 and TRBJ2-1, reads GAGVSQSPRYKVTKRGQDVTLRCDPISSHATLYWYQQALGQGPEFLTYFNYEAQPDKSGLPSDRFSAERPEGSISTLTIQRTEQRDSAMYRCASSSGLAGGPDEQFFGPGTRLTVL.

J is TRBJ2-3 and V is TRBV5-1; a weak D match, TRBD2 (5 bases). V lost 5 bases to trimming and J lost 3 bases, with 10 bases between them. CDR1 is SGHRS and CDR2 is YFSETQ in the germline V gene. The CDR3 runs 13 residues. CDR3 sequence (DNA): TGCGCCAGCAGGAGGACTCTGACAGATACGCAGTATTTT. This translates into CASRRTLTDTQYF.

The chain is built from TRBV10-3 and TRBJ2-5, with D tentatively TRBD1 (5 bases). CDR1 and CDR2 (germline): ENHRY, SYGVKD. The length of the CDR3 is 15 residues. V lost 0 bases, J lost 2 bases, and 10 bases lay in between. CDR3 DNA sequence: TGTGCCATCAGTGAGTCCAAGACAGTTCAAGAGACCCAGTACTTC. This codes for CAISESKTVQETQYF.

The chain has TRBV5-4 and TRBJ2-3; 7 bases line up with TRBD2. Germline CDR1 reads SGHNT; CDR2 reads YYREEE (reference sequence). V lost 0 bases, J lost 2 bases, and 9 bases stayed unmatched. The CDR3 is 17 amino acids. The CDR3 sequence is CASSLGASGANTDTQYF. The CDR3 coding sequence is TGTGCCAGCAGCTTGGGAGCTAGCGGAGCTAACACAGATACGCAGTATTTT. Variable domain in full (rest from reference TRBV5-4 and TRBJ2-3): ETGVTQSPTHLIKTRGQQVTLRCSSQSGHNTVSWYQQALGQGPQFIFQYYREEENGRGNFPPRFSGLQFPNYSSELNVNALELDDSALYLCASSLGASGANTDTQYFGPGTRLTVL.

This sequence joins TRBV7-6 and TRBJ2-2; the D gene is possibly TRBD2 (6 bases). V shed 3 bases and J shed 2 bases, with 13 bases lying between them. This CDR3 contains 16 residues. The germline gives CDR1 SGHVS, CDR2 FNYEAQ. In DNA form, the CDR3 reads TGTGCCAGCAGCTTCGAGGGAGGATATAACACCGGGGAGCTGTTTTTT. Residues: CASSFEGGYNTGELFF. The variable domain in full, completed from reference TRBV7-6 and TRBJ2-2, reads GAGVSQSPRYKVTKRGQDVALRCDPISGHVSLYWYRQALGQGPEFLTYFNYEAQQDKSGLPNDRFSAERPEGSISTLTIQRTEQRDSAMYRCASSFEGGYNTGELFFGEGSRLTVL.

The CDR3 DNA reads as TGTGCCAGCAGGGGGATTAGCGGGAGGACCCAGTACTTC. This encodes CASRGISGRTQYF. The chain uses TRBV27 and TRBJ2-5, with TRBD2 matching over 9 bases. The CDR3 consists of 13 residues. Germline assignment: CDR1 MNHEY and CDR2 SMNVEV (reference sequence). The junction had 6 bases not matched to a gene; V was cut back by 6 bases and J by 7 bases.

The chain carries TRBV9 and TRBJ2-3, with 12 bases aligning to TRBD2. The V and J ends lost 6 bases and 4 bases, in that order; junction bases with no gene match: 6. Germline values: CDR1 SGDLS, CDR2 YYNGEE. The CDR3 loop spans 15 amino acids. CDR3 coding DNA: TGTGCCAGCACCGAACTAGCGGGAGGCGCAGATACGCAGTATTTT. It codes for CASTELAGGADTQYF.

This clone was seen only a few times. The gene calls are TRBV6-1 and TRBJ2-1, with TRBD2 matching over 11 bases. Germline values: CDR1 MNHNS, CDR2 SASEGT. The CDR3 sequence is 15 residues long. Trimming removed 6 bases from V and 7 bases from J; junction bases left unmatched: 8. As DNA, the CDR3 is TGTGCCAGCAGCCAACTAGCGGGAGAAGGTAATGAGCAGTTCTTC. Its protein is CASSQLAGEGNEQFF.

This clone came up once. The sample holds other DNA sequences that translate to the same CDR3. J is TRBJ1-4 and V is TRBV28; D may be TRBD1 (5 bases). The CDR3 totals 15 residues. V was trimmed by 2 bases and J by 4 bases, leaving 11 bases between them. The germline V gene encodes CDR1 MDHEN and CDR2 SYDVKM. In nucleotides, the CDR3 is TGTGCCAGCAGTTTAGGGCAGGGTTTTAATGAAAAACTGTTTTTT. Translation gives CASSLGQGFNEKLFF.